This TCR beta chain was found in a study of T cell repertoires in cytomegalovirus infection. Study as a whole: Selected CMV epitopes included recently identified HLA-C-restricted ones as well as well-studied HLA-B-restricted ones. Through public TCR beta signatures, both CMV infection and matching HLA type were indicated. General observations from the study: In two of eight donors, the top clonotype was HLA-C-restricted CMV-specific. Summed public TCR beta family frequency identified CMV carriers bearing the relevant HLA.

The CDR3 loop spans 16 amino acids. V lost 1 base, J lost 3 bases, and 13 bases lay in between. CDR1 is SGHTA and CDR2 is FQGNSA in the germline V gene. TCRdb re-called the reads with MiXCR, one entry per CDR3 protein. Of about 500,000 distinct CDR3 sequences listed, 25% to 35% are singletons. This clonotype has at least ten counts. The antigen remains undetermined. The sample consisted of cultured PBMCs, taken from culture after CMV antigen stimulation. The receptor comes from a human donor in good health (CMV status not recorded). Some clones in this sample may be carry-over from other donors' samples. The chain has TRBV7-2 and TRBJ1-5; possible D gene TRBD1, 5 bases. The CDR3 region has the DNA TGTGCCAGCAGCTTAGAGGGGCCGAGCCCCAATCAGCCCCAGCATTTT. It translates to CASSLEGPSPNQPQHF.